This T cell receptor beta chain emerged from a study of cytomegalovirus exposure and HLA in healthy donors. These donors counted as nominally healthy when sampled, but unrecorded immune exposures were likely. Comments on this clone: The antigen is unknown.

The PCR used 60 Vbeta and 13 Jbeta primers. Assay: immunoSEQ multiplex PCR; the TCRdb copy retains only in-frame clones and omits some. This sample has roughly 110,000 clones; approximately 81% occur once, and the top ten carry around 2.1%. Study-wide results and caveats: Per a later analysis, HLA-associated TCR beta chains showed more clonal expansion than other, equally common TCR beta chains. As a later analysis revealed, the rate of TCR association differed by HLA locus, with DRB1 most and HLA-C fewest.

The CDR3 sequence is 13 residues long. Germline lookup yields CDR1 GTSNPN and CDR2 SVGIG (reference sequence). The V and J ends lost 5 bases and 6 bases respectively, with 16 bases between them. The clonotype comes from a young man in good health and CMV-seronegative. The specimen sequenced was PBMCs. The chain joins TRBV30 to TRBJ1-2; D uncertain. This CDR3 is CAWGSGAGDGYTF. In nucleotides, the CDR3 is TGTGCCTGGGGGTCTGGAGCCGGGGATGGCTACACCTTC.